What follows are 24 T cell receptor beta chains derived from one specimen sequenced in a study of T-cell reconstitution after alpha-beta-depleted transplantation in children. Construction of the TCRbeta library involved unique molecular identifiers. One entry per CDR3 protein results from TCRdb running MiXCR on the PCR reads. The table includes about 980,000 distinct CDR3 sequences, 25% to 30% detected once. The sequences come from PBMCs, mostly from graft donor cells, collected 360 days after TCRalphabeta/CD19-depleted stem cell transplant. Every receptor here comes from a boy under two years old who had a stem cell transplant for SCID, so the T cells may come from the graft donor.

This clonotype turned up a few times. The chain employs TRBV5-1 and TRBJ2-1, with 7 bases that match TRBD1. CDR3 size: 14 residues. The germline V gene has CDR1 SGHRS and CDR2 YFSETQ. Trimming at V came to 6 bases and at J to 4 bases, leaving 7 bases not matched to a gene. The CDR3 region has the DNA TGCGCCAGCATTCGGGACAGCAAATACAATGAGCAGTTCTTC. Translation gives CASIRDSKYNEQFF.

This rearrangement joins TRBV15 to TRBJ2-1; the D gene could be TRBD1 or TRBD2 (5 bases each). V lost 0 bases and J 5 bases, leaving 23 bases between the germline ends. CDR3 length: 19 amino acids. Germline-derived CDR1 and CDR2 are LNHNV and YYDKDF (reference sequence). The CDR3 DNA reads TGTGCCACCAGCAGAGATCTCCTGAGAAGAGGGGCCCCACACAATGAGCAGTTCTTC. Translating gives CATSRDLLRRGAPHNEQFF. The variable domain in full, with the rest retrieved from reference TRBV15 and TRBJ2-1, is DAMVIQNPRYQVTQFGKPVTLSCSQTLNHNVMYWYQQKSSQAPKLLFHYYDKDFNNEADTPDNFQSRRPNTSFCFLDIRSPGLGDTAMYLCATSRDLLRRGAPHNEQFFGPGTRLTVL.

The genes are TRBV27 and TRBJ2-1; 8 positions match TRBD2. The CDR3 length is 15 residues. V lost 6 bases to trimming and J lost 7 bases; unmatched junction nucleotides: 11. The germline CDR1 and CDR2 sequences are MNHEY and SMNVEV (reference sequence). The CDR3 nucleotides are TGTGCCAGCAGCCGTAGCGGGGTAGACCTTAATGAGCAGTTCTTC. Its translation: CASSRSGVDLNEQFF.

This clonotype was picked up a small number of times. V is TRBV20-1 and J is TRBJ2-7; 9 positions match TRBD2. The CDR3 is made up of 14 amino acids. V gave up 5 bases and J gave up 1 base; unmatched junction bases: 6. CDR1 and CDR2 (germline): DFQATT, SNEGSKA (reference sequence). The CDR3 DNA reads as TGCAGTGCTCCCAGCGGGGGGCCTTCCTACGAGCAGTACTTC. It is translated as CSAPSGGPSYEQYF.

This clonotype was seen only a few times. The rearrangement links TRBV6-5 to TRBJ2-2; D gene uncertain. Between the trimmed V and J ends, which lost 0 bases and 10 bases, there was a span of 12 bases. This CDR3 has 14 amino acids. Per the germline V gene, CDR1 is MNHEY and CDR2 is SVGAGI. Here the CDR3 reads CASSYSLGSQELFF. In DNA, the CDR3 is TGTGCCAGCAGTTACTCTCTCGGCTCCCAGGAGCTGTTTTTT.

The rearrangement links TRBV20-1 to TRBJ2-1; D is unresolved. V lost 3 bases and J lost 4, with 13 bases in between. The germline gives CDR1 DFQATT, CDR2 SNEGSKA (reference sequence). The CDR3 covers 14 residues. As DNA, the CDR3 is TGCAGTGCTAGCCCCGCAGCAATATACAATGAGCAGTTCTTC. This encodes CSASPAAIYNEQFF.

The gene calls are TRBV5-1 and TRBJ1-6, with D hard to call. Germline V lookup: CDR1 SGHRS, CDR2 YFSETQ. V shed 3 bases and J shed 7 bases, with 8 bases lying between them. CDR3 length: 13 residues. This CDR3 is CASSWETNSPLHF. The CDR3 nucleotides read TGCGCCAGCAGCTGGGAGACGAATTCACCCCTCCACTTT.

In its sample, this clonotype was seen a few times. The V call is TRBV5-1, the J call TRBJ2-3, with a weak D call TRBD2 (6 bases). Germline assignment: CDR1 SGHRS and CDR2 YFSETQ. Trimming shortened V by 3 bases and J by 0 bases, and 14 bases separated the two germline ends. The CDR3 runs 16 residues. CDR3 residues: CASSSTARGSTDTQYF. The DNA for the CDR3 is TGCGCCAGCAGCTCGACGGCGCGGGGTAGCACAGATACGCAGTATTTT.

The chain couples TRBV5-1 to TRBJ2-5; 7 bases are shared with TRBD1. The germline CDR1 and CDR2 sequences are SGHRS and YFSETQ. V trimming: 9 bases; J trimming: 0 bases; junction bases outside the gene matches: 11. The CDR3 runs to 15 residues. The chain's CDR3 is CATSPRGIHQETQYF. The CDR3 DNA reads as TGCGCCACCTCTCCCAGGGGGATCCACCAAGAGACCCAGTACTTC.

This clonotype was seen more than once but under ten times. This chain uses TRBV7-3 with TRBJ2-1, with D possibly matching TRBD1 (6 bases). Germline CDR1 SGHTA, CDR2 FQGTGA. The length of the CDR3 is 16 residues. Trimming removed 5 bases from V and 6 bases from J, with 20 bases in between. The DNA for the CDR3 is TGTGCCAGCAGCGCTTTACAGGGCATACCACCCAATGAGCAGTTCTTC. This translates into CASSALQGIPPNEQFF.

The chain is built from TRBV20-1 and TRBJ2-1; no firm D call. V was pared by 5 bases and J by 15 bases, with 8 bases between. Per germline, CDR1 DFQATT and CDR2 SNEGSKA (reference sequence). The CDR3 sequence is 8 residues long. The CDR3 DNA is TGCAGTGCTGTCCCGCGGTTCTTC. Translation gives CSAVPRFF.

The V and J genes are TRBV5-1 and TRBJ2-2, with 9 bases identical to TRBD2. V lost 6 bases to trimming and J lost 8 bases; unmatched junction nucleotides: 8. Germline V CDR1 and CDR2: SGHRS, YFSETQ. This CDR3 has 14 amino acids. CDR3 coding DNA: TGCGCCAGCAAAGCGGGGGGCCCGAGTGGGGAGCTGTTTTTT. Amino acid sequence: CASKAGGPSGELFF.

The chain recombines TRBV6-2 or TRBV6-3 with TRBJ2-7, with 8 bases aligning to TRBD2. Losses at the gene ends were 2 bases for V and 2 bases for J; bases not matched to a gene: 5. The CDR3 totals 15 residues. CDR1 is MNHEY and CDR2 is SVGEGT in the germline V gene. The CDR3 bases are TGTGCCAGCAGTTACGATTGGCGGGGGGCCTACGAGCAGTACTTC. It specifies CASSYDWRGAYEQYF.

The chain uses TRBV7-2 and TRBJ1-2; D is perhaps TRBD1 (6 bases). Trimming took off 5 bases at V and 4 bases at J, with 17 bases between the two ends. The length of the CDR3 is 15 residues. Germline lookup yields CDR1 SGHTA and CDR2 FQGNSA. DNA for the CDR3: TGTGCCAGCAGCACCCAGGCAGGGGTGGTCTATGGCTACACCTTC. It specifies CASSTQAGVVYGYTF.

The chain recombines TRBV12-3 or TRBV12-4 with TRBJ2-5, with D perhaps matching TRBD2 (7 bases). The ends were cut back, 3 bases at V and 4 bases at J, with 12 bases in the middle. The CDR3 runs to 14 residues. The CDR3 loop reads CASSLGGPVETQYF. CDR3 sequence (DNA): TGTGCCAGCAGTTTGGGGGGGCCAGTAGAGACCCAGTACTTC.

This CDR3 reads CASSLWGRGYGYTF. CDR3 sequence (DNA): TGTGCCAGCAGTTTATGGGGCAGAGGGTATGGCTACACCTTC. The V gene is TRBV27, the J gene TRBJ1-2, with D possibly being TRBD1 (5 bases). The CDR3 covers 14 residues. Germline CDR1 MNHEY, CDR2 SMNVEV (reference sequence). Trimming cost V 1 base and J 5 bases, with 11 bases left between them.

This clonotype was seen only a few times. J is TRBJ1-5 and V is TRBV20-1, with TRBD1 matching over 8 bases. The V gene's germline CDR1 is DFQATT and CDR2 SNEGSKA (reference sequence). There are 16 residues in the CDR3. The junction had 18 bases not matched to a gene; V was cut back by 3 bases and J by 11 bases. This CDR3 is CSARSSGTGTALAQHF. CDR3 DNA: TGCAGTGCTAGGTCGTCCGGGACAGGTACGGCTCTAGCCCAGCATTTT.

The gene calls are TRBV5-1 and TRBJ1-2; D unresolved. In germline, CDR1 is SGHRS, CDR2 YFSETQ. Trimming removed 0 bases at V and 3 bases at J, with 9 bases between. The CDR3 spans 14 residues. CDR3 amino acids: CASSLAGDDYGYTF. DNA of the CDR3: TGCGCCAGCAGCTTGGCCGGGGATGACTATGGCTACACCTTC.

The V gene is TRBV2, the J gene TRBJ1-1, with 8 positions matching TRBD1. Germline V gives CDR1 SNHLY, CDR2 FYNNEI. The CDR3 extends over 12 amino acids. Germline trimming cut 11 bases from V and 5 bases from J; bases unmatched to any gene: 7. CDR3 amino acids: CAGGQGETEAFF. The DNA of the CDR3 is TGTGCCGGAGGACAGGGTGAAACTGAAGCTTTCTTT. Supplemented by reference TRBV2 and TRBJ1-1, the full variable domain reads EPEVTQTPSHQVTQMGQEVILRCVPISNHLYFYWYRQILGQKVEFLVSFYNNEISEKSEIFDDQFSVERPDGSNFTLKIRSTKLEDSAMYFCAGGQGETEAFFGQGTRLTVV.

This clonotype was seen a few times. The chain carries TRBV29-1 and TRBJ2-1; tentative D call: TRBD2 (5 bases). The CDR3 is 16 residues long. V was cut by 2 bases and J by 1 base, with 15 bases left in between. Germline V gives CDR1 SQVTM, CDR2 ANQGSEA. The CDR3: CSVESGFLGSYNEQFF. The CDR3 DNA reads as TGCAGCGTTGAATCGGGGTTTTTAGGATCCTACAATGAGCAGTTCTTC.

V is TRBV10-3 and J is TRBJ2-1; 11 nucleotides align to TRBD1. V was clipped by 5 bases and J by 1 base; unmatched bases: 22. Germline V gives CDR1 ENHRY, CDR2 SYGVKD. The CDR3 is 22 residues long. CDR3 loop: CAISPVGGQGARGLGSYNEQFF. The CDR3 DNA follows: TGTGCCATCAGTCCGGTCGGTGGACAGGGGGCGCGTGGGCTAGGGTCCTACAATGAGCAGTTCTTC.

This clonotype turned up a few times. The chain has TRBV15 and TRBJ2-1, with D perhaps given as TRBD1 or TRBD2 (7 bases each). This CDR3 region has 17 residues. V was clipped by 0 bases and J by 15 bases, with 27 bases between them. Germline loops: CDR1 LNHNV, CDR2 YYDKDF (reference sequence). CDR3 sequence: CATSRDSAWRTRGRGFF. CDR3 DNA sequence: TGTGCCACCAGCAGAGATTCGGCTTGGCGGACTAGGGGGCGCGGGTTCTTC.

A few counts support this clonotype. The chain links TRBV5-1 to TRBJ2-2; 7 bases map to TRBD1. CDR3 length equals 14 residues. The V segment lost 4 bases and the J segment 5 bases; nucleotides outside the gene matches: 5. Per the germline V gene, CDR1 is SGHRS and CDR2 is YFSETQ. The CDR3 nucleotides read TGCGCCAGCAGCGACAGGGCGTTTACCGGGGAGCTGTTTTTT. Translation: CASSDRAFTGELFF.

The chain joins TRBV4-2 to TRBJ2-1; 9 bases align to TRBD2. This CDR3 has 16 amino acids. Germline CDR1 LGHNA, CDR2 YNFKEQ. With V trimmed by 4 bases and J by 4 bases, 8 bases remained unmatched. The CDR3 is CASSLTLAGRYNEQFF. DNA of the CDR3: TGTGCCAGCAGCCTTACACTAGCGGGCCGATACAATGAGCAGTTCTTC.